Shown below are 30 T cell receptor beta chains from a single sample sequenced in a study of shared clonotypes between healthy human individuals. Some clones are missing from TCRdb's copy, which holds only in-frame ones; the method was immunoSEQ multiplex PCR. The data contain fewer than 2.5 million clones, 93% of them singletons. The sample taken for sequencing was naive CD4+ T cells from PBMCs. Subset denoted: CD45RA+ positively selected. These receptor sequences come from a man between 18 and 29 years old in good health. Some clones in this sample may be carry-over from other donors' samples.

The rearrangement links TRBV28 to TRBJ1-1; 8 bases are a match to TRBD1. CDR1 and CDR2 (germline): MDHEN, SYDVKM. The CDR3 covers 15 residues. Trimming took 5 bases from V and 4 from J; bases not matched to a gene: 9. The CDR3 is CASSVRTGMSTEAFF. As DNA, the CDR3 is TGTGCCAGCAGTGTAAGGACAGGGATGAGCACTGAAGCTTTCTTT.

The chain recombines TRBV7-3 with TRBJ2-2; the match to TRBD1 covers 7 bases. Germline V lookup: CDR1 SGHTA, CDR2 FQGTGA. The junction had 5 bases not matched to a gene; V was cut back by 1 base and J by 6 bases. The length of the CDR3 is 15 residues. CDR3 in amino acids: CASSLSPGTAGELFF. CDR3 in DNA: TGTGCCAGCAGCTTAAGCCCCGGGACAGCCGGGGAGCTGTTTTTT.

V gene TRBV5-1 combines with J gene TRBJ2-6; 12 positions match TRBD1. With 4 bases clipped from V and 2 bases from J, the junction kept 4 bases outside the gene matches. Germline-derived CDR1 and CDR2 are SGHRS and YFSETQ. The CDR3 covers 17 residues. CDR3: CASSQGQGAAGANVLTF. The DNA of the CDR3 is TGCGCCAGCAGCCAGGGACAGGGGGCGGCTGGGGCCAACGTCCTGACTTTC.

For the CDR3, the DNA is TGTGCCAGCAGTCCCGGGGAGGTCCTGGGGGGCAATGAGCAGTTCTTC. As protein: CASSPGEVLGGNEQFF. The chain combines TRBV28 with TRBJ2-1; tentatively, D is TRBD2 (6 bases). CDR1 is MDHEN and CDR2 is SYDVKM in the germline V gene. V was clipped by 5 bases and J by 6 bases, with 20 bases between them. The CDR3 consists of 16 residues.

The chain's CDR3 is CASSPMRRGNTEAFF. CDR3 coding DNA: TGTGCCAGCTCACCAATGAGACGGGGGAACACTGAAGCTTTCTTT. This chain uses TRBV18 with TRBJ1-1; D is unresolved. Trimming removed 2 bases from V and 1 base from J, with 11 bases in between. This CDR3 comprises 15 residues. Germline values: CDR1 KGHSH, CDR2 LQKENI.

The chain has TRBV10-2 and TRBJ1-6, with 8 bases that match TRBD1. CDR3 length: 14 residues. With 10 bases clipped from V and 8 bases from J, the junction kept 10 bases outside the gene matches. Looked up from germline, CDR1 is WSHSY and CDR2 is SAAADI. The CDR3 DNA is TGCGCCACAAAGGACAGGGCTCAGGATTCACCCCTCCACTTT. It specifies CATKDRAQDSPLHF.

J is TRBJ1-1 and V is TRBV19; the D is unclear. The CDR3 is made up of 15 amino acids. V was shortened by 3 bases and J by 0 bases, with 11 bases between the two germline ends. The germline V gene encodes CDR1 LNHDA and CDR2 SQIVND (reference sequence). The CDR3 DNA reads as TGTGCCAGTAGTATTCCCCGGCATTTGAACACTGAAGCTTTCTTT. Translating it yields CASSIPRHLNTEAFF.

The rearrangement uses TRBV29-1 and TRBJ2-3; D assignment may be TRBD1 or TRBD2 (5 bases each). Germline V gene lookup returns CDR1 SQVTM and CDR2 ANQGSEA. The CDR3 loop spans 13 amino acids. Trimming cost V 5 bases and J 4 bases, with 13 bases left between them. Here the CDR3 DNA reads TGCAGCGTTAGTGGGGGAGTGGCAGATACGCAGTATTTT. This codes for CSVSGGVADTQYF.

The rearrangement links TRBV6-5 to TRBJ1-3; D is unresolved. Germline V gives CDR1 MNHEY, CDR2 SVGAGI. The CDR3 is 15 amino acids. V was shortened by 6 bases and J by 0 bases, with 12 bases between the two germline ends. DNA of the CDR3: TGTGCCAGCAGAACGGGGTCCAGCTCTGGAAACACCATATATTTT. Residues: CASRTGSSSGNTIYF.

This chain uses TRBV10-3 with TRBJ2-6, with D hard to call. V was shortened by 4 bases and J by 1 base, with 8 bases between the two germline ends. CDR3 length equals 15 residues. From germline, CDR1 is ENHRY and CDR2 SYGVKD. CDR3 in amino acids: CAISVGESGANVLTF. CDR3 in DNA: TGTGCCATCAGTGTAGGAGAGTCTGGGGCCAACGTCCTGACTTTC.

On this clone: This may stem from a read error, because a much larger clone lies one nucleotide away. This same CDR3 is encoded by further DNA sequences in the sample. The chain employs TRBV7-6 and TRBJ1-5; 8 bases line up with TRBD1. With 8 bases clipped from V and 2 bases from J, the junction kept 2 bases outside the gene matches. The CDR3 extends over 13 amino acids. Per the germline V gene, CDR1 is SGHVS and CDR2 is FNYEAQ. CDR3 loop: CASSGGGNQPQHF. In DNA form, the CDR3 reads TGTGCCAGCTCAGGGGGCGGCAATCAGCCCCAGCATTTT. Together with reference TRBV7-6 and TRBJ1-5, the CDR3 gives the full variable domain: GAGVSQSPRYKVTKRGQDVALRCDPISGHVSLYWYRQALGQGPEFLTYFNYEAQQDKSGLPNDRFSAERPEGSISTLTIQRTEQRDSAMYRCASSGGGNQPQHFGDGTRLSIL.

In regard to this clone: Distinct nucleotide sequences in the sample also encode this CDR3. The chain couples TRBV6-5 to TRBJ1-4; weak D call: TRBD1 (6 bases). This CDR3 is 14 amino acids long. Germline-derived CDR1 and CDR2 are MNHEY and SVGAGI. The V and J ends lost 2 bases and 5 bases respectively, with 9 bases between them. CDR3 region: CASSYGTRNEKLFF. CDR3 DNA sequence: TGTGCCAGCAGTTACGGGACAAGAAATGAAAAACTGTTTTTT.

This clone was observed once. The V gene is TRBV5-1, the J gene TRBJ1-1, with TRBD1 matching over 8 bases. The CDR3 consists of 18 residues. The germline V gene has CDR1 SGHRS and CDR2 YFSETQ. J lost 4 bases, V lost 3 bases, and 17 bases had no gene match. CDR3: CASSSTMRQGRIGTEAFF. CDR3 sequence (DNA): TGCGCCAGCAGCTCGACAATGCGACAGGGGAGGATTGGCACTGAAGCTTTCTTT.

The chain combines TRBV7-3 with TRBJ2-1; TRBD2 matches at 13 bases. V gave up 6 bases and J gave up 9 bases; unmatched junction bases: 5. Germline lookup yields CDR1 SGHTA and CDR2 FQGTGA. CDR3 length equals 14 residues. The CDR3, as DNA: TGTGCCAGCAGTCGGACTAGCGGGAGAACTGAGCAGTTCTTC. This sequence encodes CASSRTSGRTEQFF. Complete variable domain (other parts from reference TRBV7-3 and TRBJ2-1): GAGVSQTPSNKVTEKGKYVELRCDPISGHTALYWYRQSLGQGPEFLIYFQGTGAADDSGLPNDRFFAVRPEGSVSTLKIQRTERGDSAVYLCASSRTSGRTEQFFGPGTRLTVL.

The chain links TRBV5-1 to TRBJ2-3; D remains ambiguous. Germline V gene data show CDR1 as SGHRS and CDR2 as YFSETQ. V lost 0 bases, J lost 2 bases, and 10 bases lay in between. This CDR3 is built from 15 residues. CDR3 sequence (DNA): TGCGCCAGCAGCTTGGTCGTGGGAAACACAGATACGCAGTATTTT. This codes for CASSLVVGNTDTQYF. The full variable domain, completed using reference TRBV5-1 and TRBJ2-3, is KAGVTQTPRYLIKTRGQQVTLSCSPISGHRSVSWYQQTPGQGLQFLFEYFSETQRNKGNFPGRFSGRQFSNSRSEMNVSTLELGDSALYLCASSLVVGNTDTQYFGPGTRLTVL.

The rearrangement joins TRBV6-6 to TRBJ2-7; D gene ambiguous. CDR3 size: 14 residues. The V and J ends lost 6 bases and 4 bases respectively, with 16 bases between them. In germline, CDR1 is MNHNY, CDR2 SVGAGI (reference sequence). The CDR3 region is CASRPRAGLYEQYF. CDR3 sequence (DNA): TGTGCCAGCAGGCCGCGAGCCGGGCTTTACGAGCAGTACTTC.

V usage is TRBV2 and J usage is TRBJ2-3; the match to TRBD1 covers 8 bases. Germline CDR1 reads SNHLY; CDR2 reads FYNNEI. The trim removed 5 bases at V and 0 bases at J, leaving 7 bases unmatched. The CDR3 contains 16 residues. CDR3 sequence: CASSLNRGTSTDTQYF. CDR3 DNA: TGTGCCAGCAGTTTAAACAGGGGGACTAGCACAGATACGCAGTATTTT. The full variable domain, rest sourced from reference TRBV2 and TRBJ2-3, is EPEVTQTPSHQVTQMGQEVILRCVPISNHLYFYWYRQILGQKVEFLVSFYNNEISEKSEIFDDQFSVERPDGSNFTLKIRSTKLEDSAMYFCASSLNRGTSTDTQYFGPGTRLTVL.

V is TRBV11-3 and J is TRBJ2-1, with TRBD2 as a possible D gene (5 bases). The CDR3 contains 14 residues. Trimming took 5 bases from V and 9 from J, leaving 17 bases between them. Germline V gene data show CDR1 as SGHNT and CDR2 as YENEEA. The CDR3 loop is CASSPTRDSGEQFF. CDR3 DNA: TGTGCCAGCAGCCCGACTCGGGATTCGGGTGAGCAGTTCTTC.

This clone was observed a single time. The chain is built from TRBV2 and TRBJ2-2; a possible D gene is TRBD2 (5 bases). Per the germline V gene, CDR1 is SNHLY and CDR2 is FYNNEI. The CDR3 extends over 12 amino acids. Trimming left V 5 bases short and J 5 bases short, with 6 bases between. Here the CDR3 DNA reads TGTGCCAGCAGTCCGGGAACCGGGGAGCTGTTTTTT. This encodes CASSPGTGELFF.

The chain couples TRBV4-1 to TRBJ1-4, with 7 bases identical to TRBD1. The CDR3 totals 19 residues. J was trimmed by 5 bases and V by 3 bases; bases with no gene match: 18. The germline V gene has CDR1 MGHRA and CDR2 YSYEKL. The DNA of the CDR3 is TGCGCCAGCAGCCAGGCCGGAGCGCGACAGGGCTTTACAAATGAAAAACTGTTTTTT. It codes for CASSQAGARQGFTNEKLFF.

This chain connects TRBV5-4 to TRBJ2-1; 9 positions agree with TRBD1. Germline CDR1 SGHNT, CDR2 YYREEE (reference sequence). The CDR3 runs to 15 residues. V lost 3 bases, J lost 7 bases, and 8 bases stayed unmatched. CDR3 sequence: CASSWTGVLWNEQFF. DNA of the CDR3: TGTGCCAGCAGCTGGACAGGGGTCCTTTGGAATGAGCAGTTCTTC.

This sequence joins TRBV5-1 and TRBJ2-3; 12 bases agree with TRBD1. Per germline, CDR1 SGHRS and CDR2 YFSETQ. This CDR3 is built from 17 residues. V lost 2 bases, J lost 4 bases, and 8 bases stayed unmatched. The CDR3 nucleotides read TGCGCCAGCAGCTTCCTGGGGACAGGGGGCATCGCAGATACGCAGTATTTT. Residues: CASSFLGTGGIADTQYF. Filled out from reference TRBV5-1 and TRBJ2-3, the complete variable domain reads KAGVTQTPRYLIKTRGQQVTLSCSPISGHRSVSWYQQTPGQGLQFLFEYFSETQRNKGNFPGRFSGRQFSNSRSEMNVSTLELGDSALYLCASSFLGTGGIADTQYFGPGTRLTVL.

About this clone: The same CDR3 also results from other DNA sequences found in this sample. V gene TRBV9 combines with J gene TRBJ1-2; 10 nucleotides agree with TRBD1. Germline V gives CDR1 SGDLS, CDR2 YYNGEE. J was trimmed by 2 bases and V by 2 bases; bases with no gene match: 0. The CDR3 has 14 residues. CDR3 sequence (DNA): TGTGCCAGCAGCGTGGACAGGGGGAACTATGGCTACACCTTC. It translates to CASSVDRGNYGYTF.

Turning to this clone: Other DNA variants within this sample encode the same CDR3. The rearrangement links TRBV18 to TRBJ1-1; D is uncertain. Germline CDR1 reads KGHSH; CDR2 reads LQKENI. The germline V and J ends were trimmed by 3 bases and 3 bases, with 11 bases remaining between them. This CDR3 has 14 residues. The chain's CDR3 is CASSPGGKDTEAFF. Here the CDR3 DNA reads TGTGCCAGCTCACCCGGCGGCAAAGACACTGAAGCTTTCTTT.

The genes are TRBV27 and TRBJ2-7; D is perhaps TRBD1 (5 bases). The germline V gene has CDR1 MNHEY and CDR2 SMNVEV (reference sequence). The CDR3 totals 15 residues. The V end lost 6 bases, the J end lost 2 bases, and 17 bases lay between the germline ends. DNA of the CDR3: TGTGCCAGCAGAAGGGGCCTAGACCTAACCTACGAGCAGTACTTC. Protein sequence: CASRRGLDLTYEQYF.

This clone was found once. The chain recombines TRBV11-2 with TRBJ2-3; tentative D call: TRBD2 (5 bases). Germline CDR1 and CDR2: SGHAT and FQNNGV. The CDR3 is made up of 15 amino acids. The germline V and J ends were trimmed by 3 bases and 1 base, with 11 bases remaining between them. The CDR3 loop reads CASSFRGTGTDTQYF. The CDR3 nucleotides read TGTGCCAGCAGCTTCCGGGGTACGGGCACAGATACGCAGTATTTT. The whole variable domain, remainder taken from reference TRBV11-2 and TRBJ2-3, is EAGVAQSPRYKIIEKRQSVAFWCNPISGHATLYWYQQILGQGPKLLIQFQNNGVVDDSQLPKDRFSAERLKGVDSTLKIQPAKLEDSAVYLCASSFRGTGTDTQYFGPGTRLTVL.

CDR3 coding DNA: TGTGCCAGCAGCTCGGGACTAGCGGAGGGAACAGATACGCAGTATTTT. Its protein product is CASSSGLAEGTDTQYF. The chain recombines TRBV4-2 with TRBJ2-3; 11 bases are shared with TRBD2. Germline CDR1 and CDR2: LGHNA and YNFKEQ. The CDR3 contains 16 residues. V lost 5 bases and J lost 3; bases outside the gene matches: 7.

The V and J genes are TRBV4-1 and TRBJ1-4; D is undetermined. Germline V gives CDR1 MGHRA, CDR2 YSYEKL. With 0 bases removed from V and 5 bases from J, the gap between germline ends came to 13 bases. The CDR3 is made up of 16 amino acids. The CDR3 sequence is CASSQDARHKNEKLFF. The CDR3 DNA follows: TGCGCCAGCAGCCAAGACGCGCGGCATAAGAATGAAAAACTGTTTTTT.

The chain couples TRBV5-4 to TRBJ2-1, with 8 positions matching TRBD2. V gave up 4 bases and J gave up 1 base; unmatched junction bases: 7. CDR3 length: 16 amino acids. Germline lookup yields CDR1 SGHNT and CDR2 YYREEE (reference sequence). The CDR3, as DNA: TGTGCCAGCAGCCCGGGGGGGACACCTTCCTACAATGAGCAGTTCTTC. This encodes CASSPGGTPSYNEQFF. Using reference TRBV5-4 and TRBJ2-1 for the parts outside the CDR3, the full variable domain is ETGVTQSPTHLIKTRGQQVTLRCSSQSGHNTVSWYQQALGQGPQFIFQYYREEENGRGNFPPRFSGLQFPNYSSELNVNALELDDSALYLCASSPGGTPSYNEQFFGPGTRLTVL.

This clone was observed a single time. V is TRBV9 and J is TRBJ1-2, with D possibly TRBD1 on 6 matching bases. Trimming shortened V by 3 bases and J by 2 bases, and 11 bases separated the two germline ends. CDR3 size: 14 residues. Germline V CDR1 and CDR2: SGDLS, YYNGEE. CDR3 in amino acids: CASSAPTGNYGYTF. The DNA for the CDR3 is TGTGCCAGCAGCGCCCCCACAGGGAACTATGGCTACACCTTC.